This entry features one T cell receptor beta chain sequence. This specimen comes from a study of blood T cell repertoires in COVID-19. On the study more broadly: Spain, Italy and the United States supplied samples that represented acute and convalescent COVID-19.

V lost 1 base and J lost 1, with 7 bases in between. Germline CDR1 and CDR2: LNHDA and SQIVND (reference sequence). There are 14 residues in the CDR3. Sequenced by immunoSEQ multiplex PCR; TCRdb stores in-frame clones only, minus some. The table includes 85,000 to 95,000 clones, about 88% detected once. The V and J genes are TRBV19 and TRBJ2-5, with D unresolved. The sequence was obtained from a woman of 80 years or more with active COVID-19. The specimen was peripheral blood. CDR3 nucleotide sequence: TGTGCCAGTAGTATAGGACTGGGCCAAGAGACCCAGTACTTC. Protein product: CASSIGLGQETQYF. Looking up the rest from reference TRBV19 and TRBJ2-5 gives the full variable domain: DGGITQSPKYLFRKEGQNVTLSCEQNLNHDAMYWYRQDPGQGLRLIYYSQIVNDFQKGDIAEGYSVSREKKESFPLTVTSAQKNPTAFYLCASSIGLGQETQYFGPGTRLLVL.